Below, 30 T cell receptor beta chains from the same sample are listed, as sequenced in a study of blood T cell repertoires in COVID-19. The repertoire was sequenced with immunoSEQ multiplex PCR; TCRdb's copy has only in-frame clones and lacks some. The sample consists of about 160,000 clones, about 77% of them appearing once. Sequencing input: peripheral blood. All receptors derive from a woman older than 75 with acute or convalescent COVID-19.

The J gene is TRBJ2-3, the V gene TRBV30; TRBD2 matches 12 bases. J gave up 2 bases and V 0 bases, and 3 bases lay outside the gene matches. The CDR3 has 16 amino acids. Looked up from germline, CDR1 is GTSNPN and CDR2 is SVGIG (reference sequence). The CDR3 DNA sequence: TGTGCCTGGAGTGTCACTAGCGGGGGGATCACAGATACGCAGTATTTT. Its protein is CAWSVTSGGITDTQYF.

The table lists this clone with a few counts. This sequence joins TRBV7-9 and TRBJ2-1; weak D call: TRBD1 (6 bases). This CDR3 spans 15 amino acids. V lost 5 bases to trimming and J lost 4 bases, with 15 bases between them. Per germline, CDR1 SEHNR and CDR2 FQNEAQ (reference sequence). This CDR3 reads CASSAGTPNYNEQFF. The CDR3 DNA sequence: TGTGCCAGCAGCGCCGGGACACCCAATTACAATGAGCAGTTCTTC. The whole variable domain, filled in from reference TRBV7-9 and TRBJ2-1, reads DTGVSQNPRHKITKRGQNVTFRCDPISEHNRLYWYRQTLGQGPEFLTYFQNEAQLEKSRLLSDRFSAERPKGSFSTLEIQRTEQGDSAMYLCASSAGTPNYNEQFFGPGTRLTVL.

Only a few counts were recorded for this clone. The V and J genes are TRBV5-1 and TRBJ2-7, with 7 bases fitting TRBD2. Germline lookup yields CDR1 SGHRS and CDR2 YFSETQ. The CDR3 is 15 amino acids. V dropped 3 bases and J dropped 3; count of bases not matched to a gene: 9. This CDR3 is CASSSTYPGGYEQYF. The CDR3 coding sequence is TGCGCCAGCAGCTCGACATATCCGGGGGGCTACGAGCAGTACTTC. Filled out from reference TRBV5-1 and TRBJ2-7, the complete variable domain reads KAGVTQTPRYLIKTRGQQVTLSCSPISGHRSVSWYQQTPGQGLQFLFEYFSETQRNKGNFPGRFSGRQFSNSRSEMNVSTLELGDSALYLCASSSTYPGGYEQYFGPGTRLTVT.

This clone was recorded a few times. The chain couples TRBV11-3 to TRBJ2-7; 7 bases align to TRBD1. The CDR3 loop spans 13 amino acids. CDR1 and CDR2 from the germline V gene are SGHNT and YENEEA. V was clipped by 8 bases and J by 3 bases; unmatched bases: 7. The CDR3 coding sequence is TGTGCCAGCTCCCGTGACAGGGACTACGAGCAGTACTTC. It is translated as CASSRDRDYEQYF. The full variable domain, rest sourced from reference TRBV11-3 and TRBJ2-7, is EAGVVQSPRYKIIEKKQPVAFWCNPISGHNTLYWYLQNLGQGPELLIRYENEEAVDDSQLPKDRFSAERLKGVDSTLKIQPAELGDSAVYLCASSRDRDYEQYFGPGTRLTVT.

The chain employs TRBV2 and TRBJ2-7; 13 positions match TRBD2. This CDR3 is built from 14 residues. Germline V gene data show CDR1 as SNHLY and CDR2 as FYNNEI. Losses at the gene ends were 3 bases for V and 7 bases for J; bases not matched to a gene: 3. In DNA form, the CDR3 reads TGTGCCAGCAGTGAGGGACTAGCGGGACGGGAGCAGTACTTC. This codes for CASSEGLAGREQYF.

The rearrangement uses TRBV6-5 and TRBJ1-1; D remains unclear. The V end lost 8 bases, the J end lost 4 bases, and 5 bases lay between the germline ends. The CDR3 spans 10 residues. In germline, CDR1 is MNHEY, CDR2 SVGAGI. The CDR3 DNA reads TGTGCCAGCGGAGTCACTGAAGCTTTCTTT. Encoded protein: CASGVTEAFF.

This chain connects TRBV6-4 to TRBJ2-4; TRBD1 matches 8 bases. Germline V gene sequence: CDR1 MRHNA, CDR2 SNTAGT. V dropped 0 bases and J dropped 0; count of bases not matched to a gene: 13. The length of the CDR3 is 20 residues. The CDR3 DNA reads as TGTGCCAGCAGTGACTCCCTCGACAGGGGACTTAACGTAGCCAAAAACATTCAGTACTTC. Its translation is CASSDSLDRGLNVAKNIQYF.

The chain couples TRBV4-2 to TRBJ2-7; the match to TRBD2 covers 12 bases. V gave up 7 bases and J gave up 1 base; unmatched junction bases: 5. Germline V lookup: CDR1 LGHNA, CDR2 YNFKEQ. The CDR3 consists of 15 residues. The CDR3 loop is CASTLGLAGSYEQYF. The DNA for the CDR3 is TGTGCCAGCACCCTTGGACTAGCGGGGTCCTACGAGCAGTACTTC.

This chain links TRBV6-2 or TRBV6-3 with TRBJ2-1, with 9 bases identical to TRBD2. The V and J ends lost 5 bases and 7 bases, in that order; junction bases with no gene match: 12. CDR1 is MNHEY, CDR2 SVGEGT, per germline. This CDR3 comprises 16 residues. The CDR3 nucleotides are TGTGCCAGCAGTCCCGGGGGCGGGAGGGCCGTGAATGAGCAGTTCTTC. It codes for CASSPGGGRAVNEQFF.

V usage is TRBV28 and J usage is TRBJ2-7; TRBD2 aligns across 12 bases. V was pared by 4 bases and J by 3 bases, with 4 bases of the junction left unmatched. Per the germline V gene, CDR1 is MDHEN and CDR2 is SYDVKM. The CDR3 runs 15 residues. CDR3 nucleotide sequence: TGTGCCAGCAGTTCGACTAGCGGGAGACGCTACGAGCAGTACTTC. It yields the protein CASSSTSGRRYEQYF.

This clone was picked up a small number of times. The chain combines TRBV12-3 or TRBV12-4 with TRBJ1-2, with 10 positions matching TRBD1. The trim removed 6 bases at V and 8 bases at J, leaving 6 bases unmatched. CDR3 size: 13 residues. The CDR3 sequence is CASSPDRGQGYTF. The CDR3 bases are TGTGCCAGCAGCCCTGACAGGGGGCAGGGCTACACCTTC.

V usage is TRBV28 and J usage is TRBJ1-2; D gene uncertain. CDR3 length: 13 amino acids. CDR1 and CDR2 from the germline V gene are MDHEN and SYDVKM. V was clipped by 4 bases and J by 0 bases, with 6 bases between them. The CDR3 spells CASSSFSNYGYTF. CDR3 sequence (DNA): TGTGCCAGCAGTTCCTTTTCTAACTATGGCTACACCTTC.

The V gene is TRBV5-8, the J gene TRBJ2-5; TRBD1 matches at 8 bases. The length of the CDR3 is 15 residues. Germline loops: CDR1 SGHTS, CDR2 YDEGEE. V trimming: 2 bases; J trimming: 3 bases; junction bases outside the gene matches: 6. CDR3 region: CASSFGDRREETQYF. In nucleotides, the CDR3 is TGTGCCAGCAGCTTCGGGGACAGGAGAGAAGAGACCCAGTACTTC. Full variable domain (rest looked up from reference TRBV5-8 and TRBJ2-5): EAGVTQSPTHLIKTRGQQATLRCSPISGHTSVYWYQQALGLGLQFLLWYDEGEERNRGNFPPRFSGRQFPNYSSELNVNALELEDSALYLCASSFGDRREETQYFGPGTRLLVL.

The rearrangement links TRBV5-1 to TRBJ2-2; D might be TRBD1 (5 bases). The length of the CDR3 is 15 residues. Trimming removed 4 bases from V and 3 bases from J, with 13 bases in between. The germline V gene has CDR1 SGHRS and CDR2 YFSETQ. The CDR3 DNA reads TGCGCCAGCAGCGGGGCACCGGATTACACCGGGGAGCTGTTTTTT. This codes for CASSGAPDYTGELFF. Full variable domain (rest looked up from reference TRBV5-1 and TRBJ2-2): KAGVTQTPRYLIKTRGQQVTLSCSPISGHRSVSWYQQTPGQGLQFLFEYFSETQRNKGNFPGRFSGRQFSNSRSEMNVSTLELGDSALYLCASSGAPDYTGELFFGEGSRLTVL.

The CDR3 is CASTQAPTDTQYF. CDR3 bases: TGTGCCAGCACCCAGGCGCCGACAGATACGCAGTATTTT. The genes are TRBV28 and TRBJ2-3, with D unresolved. Germline lookup yields CDR1 MDHEN and CDR2 SYDVKM. The CDR3 is made up of 13 amino acids. The V end lost 7 bases, the J end lost 3 bases, and 11 bases lay between the germline ends.

V and J are TRBV5-4 and TRBJ1-2; weak D call: TRBD1 (6 bases). V was pared by 2 bases and J by 1 base, with 6 bases between. Germline assignment: CDR1 SGHNT and CDR2 YYREEE (reference sequence). The CDR3 loop spans 13 amino acids. The CDR3 nucleotides read TGTGCCAGCAGCTTACAGGGTAACTATGGCTACACCTTC. Its translation: CASSLQGNYGYTF.

This clone has just a few counts. The gene calls are TRBV2 and TRBJ2-1; TRBD2 might be the D (6 bases). The CDR3 is 16 residues long. From germline, CDR1 is SNHLY and CDR2 FYNNEI. Trimming removed 2 bases from V and 7 bases from J, with 18 bases in between. The chain's CDR3 is CASSERWGGDLNEQFF. DNA of the CDR3: TGTGCCAGCAGTGAAAGATGGGGAGGCGACTTAAATGAGCAGTTCTTC.

This clone was counted many times. The chain recombines TRBV11-2 with TRBJ1-3; D call uncertain. Trimming removed 4 bases at V and 10 bases at J, with 11 bases between. The CDR3 loop spans 12 amino acids. Looked up from germline, CDR1 is SGHAT and CDR2 is FQNNGV. CDR3 amino acids: CASSSRVSTIYF. The CDR3 DNA follows: TGTGCCAGCAGCTCGAGGGTGTCGACCATATATTTT.

In DNA, the CDR3 is TGTGCCACCAGTGATTCCAGGGGTACTAATGAAAAACTGTTTTTT. Protein: CATSDSRGTNEKLFF. The chain links TRBV24-1 to TRBJ1-4; the D gene is possibly TRBD1 (6 bases). The germline CDR1 and CDR2 sequences are KGHDR and SFDVKD. Trimming took 2 bases from V and 2 from J, leaving 8 bases between them. The CDR3 loop spans 15 amino acids.

In this sample, this clone turned up a few times. The chain has TRBV7-8 and TRBJ1-6; no definite D call. CDR1 and CDR2 (germline): SGHVS, FQNEAQ. The V end lost 5 bases, the J end lost 10 bases, and 18 bases lay between the germline ends. The CDR3 is 15 residues long. The CDR3 sequence is CASSPRVQAGSPLHF. The CDR3 DNA sequence: TGTGCCAGCAGCCCAAGAGTGCAGGCCGGCTCACCCCTCCACTTT.

The CDR3 DNA follows: TGTGCCAGCAGTTACTCGACAGGGTCTGGAAACACCATATATTTT. Translating it yields CASSYSTGSGNTIYF. The chain joins TRBV6-2 or TRBV6-3 to TRBJ1-3; TRBD1 aligns across 7 bases. This CDR3 is 15 amino acids long. From germline, CDR1 is MNHEY and CDR2 SVGEGT. Trimming removed 0 bases from V and 1 base from J; junction bases left unmatched: 0.

The chain carries TRBV3-1 (or the pseudogene TRBV3-2) and TRBJ2-3, with 9 bases identical to TRBD2. V lost 3 bases and J lost 14; bases outside the gene matches: 9. Per germline, CDR1 LGHDT and CDR2 YNNKEL (reference sequence). This CDR3 region has 13 residues. The CDR3 nucleotides read TGTGCCAGCAGCCACCTTAGCGGGGGCCTTTCGTATTTT. It specifies CASSHLSGGLSYF.

This clone has ten or more counts. This rearrangement joins TRBV6-5 to TRBJ2-5, with 8 nucleotides matching TRBD2. The CDR3 has 16 amino acids. V lost 0 bases, J lost 2 bases, and 5 bases stayed unmatched. Germline V gene lookup returns CDR1 MNHEY and CDR2 SVGAGI. CDR3 amino acids: CASSYSIGTSQETQYF. The DNA for the CDR3 is TGTGCCAGCAGTTACTCGATTGGGACTAGTCAAGAGACCCAGTACTTC.

This chain connects TRBV19 to TRBJ2-2, with 10 bases matching TRBD1. Germline V CDR1 and CDR2: LNHDA, SQIVND (reference sequence). Trimming removed 8 bases from V and 4 bases from J; junction bases left unmatched: 4. The CDR3 spans 14 residues. The CDR3 is CASRDRGLTGELFF. CDR3 sequence (DNA): TGTGCCAGTCGGGACAGGGGCCTCACCGGGGAGCTGTTTTTT.

The chain couples TRBV28 to TRBJ2-3; D remains unclear. The length of the CDR3 is 11 residues. From germline, CDR1 is MDHEN and CDR2 SYDVKM. V shed 3 bases and J shed 6 bases, with 4 bases lying between them. The CDR3, as DNA: TGTGCCAGCAGTTTCCGGGATACGCAGTATTTT. Translated, it gives CASSFRDTQYF.

This clone was seen only a few times. The rearrangement links TRBV27 to TRBJ1-5; a weak D match, TRBD1 (6 bases). This CDR3 contains 15 residues. Germline V gene lookup returns CDR1 MNHEY and CDR2 SMNVEV (reference sequence). Trimming shortened V by 6 bases and J by 2 bases, and 14 bases separated the two germline ends. Written as DNA, the CDR3 is TGTGCCAGCAGACCCGGACAGTGGGGCAATCAGCCCCAGCATTTT. Translated: CASRPGQWGNQPQHF.

The chain has TRBV5-1 and TRBJ1-2; 9 bases align to TRBD1. CDR1 is SGHRS and CDR2 is YFSETQ in the germline V gene. V lost 0 bases to trimming and J lost 4 bases; unmatched junction nucleotides: 10. This CDR3 contains 17 residues. The CDR3 region has the DNA TGCGCCAGCAGCTTGGAGGCCGGACAGGGGAGCGGCTATGGCTACACCTTC. Translation gives CASSLEAGQGSGYGYTF.

This clone was seen only a few times. This chain joins TRBV4-1 and TRBJ2-7; D is unclear. The CDR3 has 15 amino acids. Between the trimmed V and J ends, which lost 0 bases and 1 base, there was a span of 10 bases. Germline CDR1 reads MGHRA; CDR2 reads YSYEKL. The CDR3 DNA reads as TGCGCCAGCAGCCAAGACCAGGTCCTTTCCTACGAGCAGTACTTC. Its protein product is CASSQDQVLSYEQYF.

The chain uses TRBV5-1 and TRBJ2-5, with 9 bases lining up with TRBD2. V gave up 4 bases and J gave up 5 bases; unmatched junction bases: 12. CDR3 length: 16 amino acids. The germline V gene encodes CDR1 SGHRS and CDR2 YFSETQ. CDR3 coding DNA: TGCGCCAGCAGCCGGTCACTAGCGGGCGACGGGGAGACCCAGTACTTC. Protein sequence: CASSRSLAGDGETQYF.

The chain joins TRBV5-1 to TRBJ2-2; weak D call: TRBD1 (6 bases). The V gene's germline CDR1 is SGHRS and CDR2 YFSETQ. V gave up 0 bases and J gave up 9 bases, with 12 bases separating them. The CDR3 sequence is 14 residues long. The CDR3 reads CASSLAGVVRELFF. CDR3 sequence (DNA): TGCGCCAGCAGCTTGGCAGGGGTAGTCCGGGAGCTGTTTTTT.